Listed here are 4 T cell receptor beta chains from one sample, sequenced in a study of post-analysis software for immune sequencing data. Findings and caveats of the study: With TRBV5-6, TRBV5-1 and TRBV20-1 included, about five TRBV segments were more frequent in patients than in controls.

TCR beta libraries were prepared from cDNA with unique molecular identifiers. One entry per CDR3 protein, called by TCRdb with MiXCR from the PCR reads. The sample contains around 190,000 distinct CDR3 sequences, around 30% of which appear only once. These receptors lack a known antigen. The sequenced material came from blood. The receptors originated from a girl under 18 with multiple sclerosis.

Comments on this clonotype: This clone may be a read error of a much larger clone one base away. This chain connects TRBV5-1 to TRBJ1-2, with 8 bases that match TRBD1. Germline values: CDR1 SGHRS, CDR2 YFSETQ. Trimming removed 5 bases from V and 3 bases from J; junction bases left unmatched: 9. The CDR3 spans 15 residues. The CDR3 bases are TGCGCCAGCAGGTCTGGGGACAGGAGACACTATGGCTACACCTTC. Protein product: CASRSGDRRHYGYTF.

This clonotype was found many times. This rearrangement joins TRBV5-1 to TRBJ2-3; 8 nucleotides line up with TRBD2. Germline CDR1 reads SGHRS; CDR2 reads YFSETQ. V was pared by 0 bases and J by 6 bases, with 3 bases of the junction left unmatched. The CDR3 has 14 residues. The CDR3 bases are TGCGCCAGCAGCTTGGACAGCGGGAGCGATACGCAGTATTTT. It translates to CASSLDSGSDTQYF.

This chain uses TRBV6-5 with TRBJ2-7, with 10 bases aligning to TRBD1. Per the germline V gene, CDR1 is MNHEY and CDR2 is SVGAGI. V was clipped by 6 bases and J by 3 bases; unmatched bases: 8. The CDR3 consists of 15 residues. The CDR3 coding sequence is TGTGCCAGCAGCCTTTACTGGACAGGGGGCTACGAGCAGTACTTC. Its translation is CASSLYWTGGYEQYF.

Turning to this clonotype: A clone one base away is much larger, so this may be a read error. The gene calls are TRBV7-9 and TRBJ2-4; TRBD2 matches 12 bases. In germline, CDR1 is SEHNR, CDR2 FQNEAQ (reference sequence). The CDR3 sequence is 15 residues long. The CDR3 sequence: CASSMTSGSIHEQCF. The CDR3, as DNA: TGTGCCAGCAGCATGACTAGCGGGAGTATCCACGAGCAGTGCTTC.